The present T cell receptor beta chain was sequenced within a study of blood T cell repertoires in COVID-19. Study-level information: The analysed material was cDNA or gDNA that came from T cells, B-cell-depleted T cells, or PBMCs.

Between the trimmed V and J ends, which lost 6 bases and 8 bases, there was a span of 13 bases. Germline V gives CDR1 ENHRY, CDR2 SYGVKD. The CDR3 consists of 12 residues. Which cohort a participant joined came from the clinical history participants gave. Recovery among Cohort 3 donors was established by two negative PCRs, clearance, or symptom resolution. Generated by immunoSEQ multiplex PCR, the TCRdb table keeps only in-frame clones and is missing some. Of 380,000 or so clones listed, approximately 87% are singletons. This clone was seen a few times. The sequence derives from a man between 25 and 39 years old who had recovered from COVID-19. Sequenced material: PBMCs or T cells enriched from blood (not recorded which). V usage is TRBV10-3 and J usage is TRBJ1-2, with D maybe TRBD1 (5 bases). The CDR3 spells CAIRGMGGGYTF. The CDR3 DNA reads TGTGCCATCAGGGGTATGGGGGGAGGCTACACCTTC.